Each of the 28 T cell receptor beta chains below was sequenced from the same sample in a study of blood T cell repertoires in COVID-19. The assay was immunoSEQ multiplex PCR, and TCRdb's table has in-frame clones only and misses some. The profile shows 120,000 to 150,000 clones, about 90% of them singletons. The material sequenced was peripheral blood. Every receptor here comes from a man between 50 and 59 years old with active or convalescent COVID-19.

This clone was detected only once. V usage is TRBV7-9 and J usage is TRBJ1-5; 7 bases fit TRBD1. Per germline, CDR1 SEHNR and CDR2 FQNEAQ (reference sequence). The junction had 6 bases not matched to a gene; V was cut back by 6 bases and J by 1 base. This CDR3 spans 15 amino acids. CDR3: CASSLTGESNQPQHF. The CDR3 DNA is TGTGCCAGCAGTTTAACAGGGGAGAGCAATCAGCCCCAGCATTTT.

The chain couples TRBV4-2 to TRBJ2-2, with TRBD2 as a possible D gene (6 bases). V lost 2 bases to trimming and J lost 0 bases, with 10 bases between them. The germline gives CDR1 LGHNA, CDR2 YNFKEQ. CDR3 length equals 16 residues. The CDR3 loop reads CASSQRAGTNTGELFF. The CDR3 nucleotides are TGTGCCAGCAGCCAAAGGGCGGGAACGAACACCGGGGAGCTGTTTTTT.

This chain uses TRBV10-1 with TRBJ1-5, with 8 bases that match TRBD1. The germline V gene has CDR1 WNHNN and CDR2 SYGVQD (reference sequence). V lost 8 bases to trimming and J lost 0 bases; unmatched junction nucleotides: 15. The length of the CDR3 is 18 residues. As DNA, the CDR3 is TGCGCCAGCTCCGCAGGGGGCAATGCCCTTGTTAGCAATCAGCCCCAGCATTTT. Protein product: CASSAGGNALVSNQPQHF.

V is TRBV24-1 and J is TRBJ1-2, with D possibly TRBD1 on 6 matching bases. V lost 1 base and J lost 4, with 6 bases in between. Germline V gives CDR1 KGHDR, CDR2 SFDVKD. There are 13 residues in the CDR3. As DNA, the CDR3 is TGTGCCACCAGTGATTTCAGGGGCTATGGCTACACCTTC. This sequence encodes CATSDFRGYGYTF.

V gene TRBV27 combines with J gene TRBJ2-1; TRBD2 matches at 13 bases. The junction had 8 bases not matched to a gene; V was cut back by 4 bases and J by 8 bases. The CDR3 extends over 16 amino acids. The germline CDR1 and CDR2 sequences are MNHEY and SMNVEV (reference sequence). The CDR3 nucleotides are TGTGCCAGCAGTTCAATGACTAGCGGGAGGCGGTATGAGCAGTTCTTC. It yields the protein CASSSMTSGRRYEQFF.

The J gene is TRBJ2-1, the V gene TRBV14; D is perhaps TRBD1 (5 bases). The CDR3 is 15 amino acids. Germline-derived CDR1 and CDR2 are SGHDN and FVKESK. V was cut by 4 bases and J by 5 bases, with 15 bases left in between. The CDR3 protein is CASSPQIRDNNEQFF. The CDR3 nucleotides read TGTGCCAGCAGCCCGCAAATCAGGGATAACAATGAGCAGTTCTTC. Full variable domain (outside the CDR3, taken from reference TRBV14 and TRBJ2-1): EAGVTQFPSHSVIEKGQTVTLRCDPISGHDNLYWYRRVMGKEIKFLLHFVKESKQDESGMPNNRFLAERTGGTYSTLKVQPAELEDSGVYFCASSPQIRDNNEQFFGPGTRLTVL.

The V gene is TRBV2, the J gene TRBJ2-7; D is unclear. V gave up 3 bases and J gave up 4 bases, with 16 bases separating them. Germline V CDR1 and CDR2: SNHLY, FYNNEI. The CDR3 spans 15 residues. The CDR3 DNA sequence: TGTGCCAGCAGTGAGGATTCAGGTCTGCCTTACGAGCAGTACTTC. This gives the protein CASSEDSGLPYEQYF.

This chain links TRBV27 with TRBJ1-5; 7 nucleotides align to TRBD1. J lost 1 base, V lost 5 bases, and 2 bases had no gene match. The CDR3 runs to 14 residues. CDR1 and CDR2 from the germline V gene are MNHEY and SMNVEV (reference sequence). Here the CDR3 reads CASSTGVSNQPQHF. Written as DNA, the CDR3 is TGTGCCAGCAGTACAGGGGTCAGCAATCAGCCCCAGCATTTT.

The chain uses TRBV19 and TRBJ2-7, with D possibly TRBD1 on 6 matching bases. The V gene lost 7 bases and the J gene lost 5 bases, with 18 bases spanning the gap. CDR3 length equals 14 residues. Per the germline V gene, CDR1 is LNHDA and CDR2 is SQIVND (reference sequence). The CDR3 loop is CASTPTGSGHEQYF. The CDR3 nucleotides read TGTGCCAGTACCCCAACAGGGAGCGGCCACGAGCAGTACTTC.

The V and J genes are TRBV11-1 and TRBJ1-1; D unclear. Trimming removed 7 bases from V and 1 base from J, with 4 bases in between. Germline V lookup: CDR1 SGHAT, CDR2 FQDESV (reference sequence). The CDR3 loop spans 11 amino acids. The CDR3 loop is CASKQNTEAFF. The CDR3 DNA reads TGTGCCAGCAAACAGAACACTGAAGCTTTCTTT. Full variable domain (rest looked up from reference TRBV11-1 and TRBJ1-1): EAEVAQSPRYKITEKSQAVAFWCDPISGHATLYWYRQILGQGPELLVQFQDESVVDDSQLPKDRFSAERLKGVDSTLKIQPAELGDSAMYLCASKQNTEAFFGQGTRLTVV.

The chain couples TRBV7-3 to TRBJ2-2; 8 nucleotides agree with TRBD2. V gave up 4 bases and J gave up 6 bases; unmatched junction bases: 4. Germline-derived CDR1 and CDR2 are SGHTA and FQGTGA. This CDR3 has 14 amino acids. CDR3 region: CASSSSGRAGELFF. The DNA of the CDR3 is TGTGCCAGCAGCTCTAGCGGGCGGGCCGGGGAGCTGTTTTTT.

CDR3 bases: TGTGCCAGCAGTGAATCTCCTAGCGGGAGTATCGGGGAGCTGTTTTTT. The encoded protein is CASSESPSGSIGELFF. The genes are TRBV2 and TRBJ2-2; the match to TRBD2 covers 10 bases. Germline V gives CDR1 SNHLY, CDR2 FYNNEI. The CDR3 length is 16 residues. V was pared by 2 bases and J by 7 bases, with 7 bases of the junction left unmatched.

The V and J genes are TRBV14 and TRBJ1-4; 9 bases align to TRBD1. The CDR3 loop spans 16 amino acids. Germline loops: CDR1 SGHDN, CDR2 FVKESK. V lost 0 bases to trimming and J lost 5 bases; unmatched junction nucleotides: 4. DNA for the CDR3: TGTGCCAGCAGCCAAGACGGAGGACAGGGGAATGAAAAACTGTTTTTT. This encodes CASSQDGGQGNEKLFF.

This clone was observed a single time. This sequence joins TRBV5-1 and TRBJ2-7; TRBD2 aligns across 12 bases. CDR1 SGHRS and CDR2 YFSETQ come from the germline V gene. The CDR3 sequence is 16 residues long. V shed 4 bases and J 0 bases; nucleotides not matched to a gene: 5. The CDR3 region is CASSTGLAGVSYEQYF. In nucleotides, the CDR3 is TGCGCCAGCAGCACGGGACTAGCGGGCGTCTCCTACGAGCAGTACTTC.

This chain links TRBV3-1 (or the pseudogene TRBV3-2) with TRBJ2-7; no clear D gene. The CDR3 sequence is 13 residues long. Trimming removed 4 bases from V and 0 bases from J, with 7 bases in between. Looked up from germline, CDR1 is LGHDT and CDR2 is YNNKEL (reference sequence). CDR3: CASSREFSYEQYF. The CDR3 DNA is TGTGCCAGCAGCCGCGAGTTCTCCTACGAGCAGTACTTC.

This sequence joins TRBV5-1 and TRBJ1-1; TRBD1 matches at 7 bases. J was trimmed by 2 bases and V by 4 bases; bases with no gene match: 8. This CDR3 is 15 amino acids long. The germline gives CDR1 SGHRS, CDR2 YFSETQ. In DNA, the CDR3 is TGCGCCAGCAGCGCCGGGACAGAGGTAAACACTGAAGCTTTCTTT. It encodes CASSAGTEVNTEAFF.

V and J are TRBV25-1 and TRBJ2-2, with a weak D call TRBD1 (5 bases). Germline assignment: CDR1 MGHDK and CDR2 SYGVNS. This CDR3 is built from 14 residues. The ends were cut back, 0 bases at V and 6 bases at J, with 8 bases in the middle. In nucleotides, the CDR3 is TGTGCCAGCAGTGAATATAGGGGATCCGGGGAGCTGTTTTTT. Protein: CASSEYRGSGELFF.

This clone occurred once. The chain links TRBV5-1 to TRBJ2-7; 7 nucleotides match TRBD1. V was clipped by 3 bases and J by 5 bases; unmatched bases: 8. From germline, CDR1 is SGHRS and CDR2 YFSETQ. This CDR3 contains 14 residues. CDR3 protein: CASSSDRSRDEQYF. The CDR3 DNA sequence: TGCGCCAGCAGCTCGGACAGGTCAAGGGACGAGCAGTACTTC.

The rearrangement uses TRBV29-1 and TRBJ2-4; D perhaps matches TRBD1 (6 bases). The V gene's germline CDR1 is SQVTM and CDR2 ANQGSEA. The V gene lost 4 bases and the J gene lost 4 bases, with 11 bases spanning the gap. The CDR3 is 13 amino acids. The CDR3 spells CSVVGTLKNIQYF. The CDR3 nucleotides are TGCAGCGTTGTTGGGACACTAAAAAACATTCAGTACTTC. Combining the CDR3 with reference TRBV29-1 and TRBJ2-4 gives the whole variable domain SAVISQKPSRDICQRGTSLTIQCQVDSQVTMMFWYRQQPGQSLTLIATANQGSEATYESGFVIDKFPISRPNLTFSTLTVSNMSPEDSSIYLCSVVGTLKNIQYFGAGTRLSVL.

The genes are TRBV9 and TRBJ2-5, with D perhaps TRBD2 (6 bases). V gave up 0 bases and J gave up 1 base, with 10 bases separating them. The CDR3 runs 15 residues. Germline values: CDR1 SGDLS, CDR2 YYNGEE. The CDR3, as DNA: TGTGCCAGCAGCGTAGGTCGAGCGGGCCAAGAGACCCAGTACTTC. Its protein product is CASSVGRAGQETQYF.

V and J are TRBV11-1 and TRBJ1-5, with no clear D. Germline-derived CDR1 and CDR2 are SGHAT and FQDESV (reference sequence). The CDR3 loop spans 13 amino acids. The ends were cut back, 1 base at V and 7 bases at J, with 8 bases in the middle. The CDR3 loop is CASSLEPGQPQHF. The DNA for the CDR3 is TGTGCCAGCAGCTTAGAACCCGGGCAGCCCCAGCATTTT.

V is TRBV27 and J is TRBJ1-5; D not certain. CDR3 length equals 17 residues. Trimming pared 3 bases from V and 0 bases from J, leaving 15 bases between. The germline V gene has CDR1 MNHEY and CDR2 SMNVEV (reference sequence). The CDR3 coding sequence is TGTGCCAGCAGTTTTAGGCCCGGCGGGTATAGCAATCAGCCCCAGCATTTT. Translation gives CASSFRPGGYSNQPQHF.

The rearrangement uses TRBV19 and TRBJ2-4; the D gene is possibly TRBD1 (6 bases). The CDR3 length is 12 residues. Between the trimmed V and J ends, which lost 4 bases and 7 bases, there was a span of 8 bases. The germline V gene has CDR1 LNHDA and CDR2 SQIVND (reference sequence). In DNA, the CDR3 is TGTGCCAGTAGTAAGAGGGGGAACATTCAGTACTTC. It is translated as CASSKRGNIQYF.

The rearrangement joins TRBV30 to TRBJ1-5; perhaps TRBD1 as D (5 bases). Germline CDR1 is GTSNPN and CDR2 is SVGIG (reference sequence). V lost 2 bases and J 2 bases, leaving 13 bases between the germline ends. This CDR3 is 15 amino acids long. The CDR3 spells CAWSHQGWGNQPQHF. DNA for the CDR3: TGTGCCTGGAGTCATCAGGGCTGGGGCAATCAGCCCCAGCATTTT.

This chain links TRBV11-2 with TRBJ2-3; 8 nucleotides match TRBD1. Germline loops: CDR1 SGHAT, CDR2 FQNNGV. The CDR3 runs to 16 residues. The V segment lost 5 bases and the J segment 0 bases; nucleotides outside the gene matches: 7. The CDR3 nucleotides read TGTGCCAGCAGCCCCTGGACAGGGTCTAGCACAGATACGCAGTATTTT. Translation: CASSPWTGSSTDTQYF.

The J gene is TRBJ2-7, the V gene TRBV5-6; D is unresolved. V shed 0 bases and J shed 2 bases, with 6 bases lying between them. The length of the CDR3 is 13 residues. The germline gives CDR1 SGHDT, CDR2 YYEEEE. CDR3 DNA sequence: TGTGCCAGCAGCTTGGAGAGGACCTACGAGCAGTACTTC. Translation gives CASSLERTYEQYF.

V gene TRBV27 combines with J gene TRBJ2-7, with 10 positions matching TRBD2. Looked up from germline, CDR1 is MNHEY and CDR2 is SMNVEV (reference sequence). The trim removed 2 bases at V and 0 bases at J, leaving 1 base unmatched. The CDR3 is made up of 15 amino acids. As DNA, the CDR3 is TGTGCCAGCAGTTTAGTAGCGGGAGGCTCCTACGAGCAGTACTTC. This gives the protein CASSLVAGGSYEQYF.

The chain employs TRBV18 and TRBJ2-7; possibly TRBD1 for D (5 bases). The CDR3 totals 12 residues. The V end was cut by 3 bases, the J end by 6 bases, with 9 bases between. The V gene's germline CDR1 is KGHSH and CDR2 LQKENI. The CDR3 DNA is TGTGCCAGCTCACCCGATACAGGCGAGCAGTACTTC. Translation gives CASSPDTGEQYF. The complete variable domain, with remaining parts taken from reference TRBV18 and TRBJ2-7, reads NAGVMQNPRHLVRRRGQEARLRCSPMKGHSHVYWYRQLPEEGLKFMVYLQKENIIDESGMPKERFSAEFPKEGPSILRIQQVVRGDSAAYFCASSPDTGEQYFGPGTRLTVT.